The 26 T cell receptor beta chains listed next were all sequenced from one sample in a study of tumor-infiltrating lymphocytes in primary liver carcinoma. The authors made TCR beta cDNA from 400 to 600 ng total RNA with a constant-region primer. Library construction for TCR beta comprised three nested multiplex PCR rounds performed with slightly modified ARM-PCR. Two initial PCR rounds of about 9 cycles each paired TRBV1-TRBV30 forward primers with a C-beta reverse primer. One entry per CDR3 protein, called by TCRdb with MiXCR from the multiplex PCR reads. Here the sample spans about 320,000 distinct CDR3 sequences, nearly 60% being singletons. Germline DNA was also extracted, with blood RNA taken from unsorted whole blood. Sequencing used peripheral blood. The receptors come from a woman aged 25 to 45 with primary liver carcinoma and hepatitis B virus infection.

This clonotype showed up just a few times. The V and J genes are TRBV12-3 or TRBV12-4 and TRBJ2-1; 14 nucleotides line up with TRBD2. The CDR3 consists of 20 residues. V lost 2 bases to trimming and J lost 3 bases; unmatched junction nucleotides: 12. Here the CDR3 DNA reads TGTGCCAGCAGTTTACCCAGGGGGGGACTAGCGGGAGCGGACTACAATGAGCAGTTCTTC. Protein product: CASSLPRGGLAGADYNEQFF.

The chain couples TRBV6-2 or TRBV6-3 to TRBJ1-5; TRBD1 agrees at 8 bases. The CDR3 loop spans 17 amino acids. V trimming: 4 bases; J trimming: 1 base; junction bases outside the gene matches: 9. In germline, CDR1 is MNHEY, CDR2 SVGEGT. CDR3 protein: CASSSYQGARSNQPQHF. Written as DNA, the CDR3 is TGTGCCAGCAGTTCCTACCAGGGGGCGCGGAGCAATCAGCCCCAGCATTTT.

Turning to this clonotype: One end of the junction does not line up with germline, which may come from a read error. The chain has TRBV6-2 or TRBV6-3 and TRBJ2-2, with 10 bases fitting TRBD2. The CDR3 has 14 residues. Germline V gene lookup returns CDR1 MNHEY and CDR2 SVGEGT. The CDR3, as DNA: TGTGCCAGCAGTTACGGACTAGCGGCCGGGCAGCTGTTTTTT. Protein: CASSYGLAAGQLFF.

The chain couples TRBV29-1 to TRBJ2-7; possible D gene TRBD1, 5 bases. The CDR3 has 15 residues. Germline values: CDR1 SQVTM, CDR2 ANQGSEA. V was clipped by 8 bases and J by 3 bases, with 23 bases between them. The CDR3 bases are TGCAGCCCGTTGGTTAGATGGGGCCTCTACTACGAGCAGTACTTC. Translating gives CSPLVRWGLYYEQYF.

With regard to this clonotype: A read error may be the cause here, since a much bigger clone is one base away. This sequence joins TRBV4-2 and TRBJ2-7; D ambiguous. Trimming removed 4 bases at V and 5 bases at J, with 21 bases between. The germline V gene encodes CDR1 LGHNA and CDR2 YNFKEQ. The CDR3 runs to 16 residues. Here the CDR3 DNA reads TGTGCCAGCAGCCCGACAAGAGGAAATAGCTGGGACGAGCAGTACTTC. It translates to CASSPTRGNSWDEQYF.

About this clonotype itself: Sequence at one end of the junction differs from germline and may be a read error. The V gene is TRBV6-2 or TRBV6-3, the J gene TRBJ1-1; maybe TRBD1 (5 bases). CDR3 length: 14 residues. From germline, CDR1 is MNHEY and CDR2 SVGEGT. Written as DNA, the CDR3 is TGTGCCAGCAGTTACGGGGGAGCGAACATTGAAGCTTTCTTT. Encoded protein: CASSYGGANIEAFF.

This clonotype showed up many times. The genes are TRBV11-3 and TRBJ2-3, with TRBD2 matching over 10 bases. CDR1 and CDR2 (germline): SGHNT, YENEEA. The V segment lost 5 bases and the J segment 6 bases; nucleotides outside the gene matches: 14. The CDR3 has 17 amino acids. The CDR3 spells CASSRGPAGGERDTQYF. The CDR3 DNA reads TGTGCCAGCAGCCGAGGTCCAGCGGGAGGGGAAAGGGATACGCAGTATTTT.

Regarding this clonotype: With a much larger clone just one base away, this may be a read error. This chain joins TRBV12-3 or TRBV12-4 and TRBJ2-6; possibly TRBD2 for D (6 bases). Trimming pared 4 bases from V and 2 bases from J, leaving 15 bases between. The CDR3 totals 17 residues. The CDR3 protein is CASSYRQGLAGANVLTF. CDR3 coding DNA: TGTGCCAGCAGTTACAGGCAGGGACTCGCTGGGGCCAACGTCCTGACTTTC.

The V call is TRBV7-9, the J call TRBJ2-2; 7 bases match TRBD1. Trimming took 11 bases from V and 0 from J; bases not matched to a gene: 9. This CDR3 has 15 amino acids. Germline CDR1 SEHNR, CDR2 FQNEAQ (reference sequence). In nucleotides, the CDR3 is TGTGCCGTGGCCGACAGGGCCTCGAACACCGGGGAGCTGTTTTTT. Protein: CAVADRASNTGELFF.

Comments on this clonotype: One junction end disagrees with the germline gene, perhaps due to a read error. The CDR3 spells CTSSQGGEQYF. CDR3 in DNA: TGTACCAGCAGCCAAGGGGGGGAGCAGTACTTC. This chain links TRBV4-2 with TRBJ2-7; the D call may be TRBD1 or TRBD2 (6 bases each). The CDR3 is made up of 11 amino acids. Germline V gene lookup returns CDR1 LGHNA and CDR2 YNFKEQ.

On this clonotype itself: A much larger clonotype is one base distant, so this may be a read error. This CDR3 is CASSSAQGARRQFF. Written as DNA, the CDR3 is TGTGCCAGCAGTTCGGCACAGGGGGCACGGAGGCAGTTCTTC. The chain joins TRBV28 to TRBJ2-1; TRBD1 agrees at 9 bases. Trimming removed 4 bases from V and 12 bases from J; junction bases left unmatched: 10. The germline gives CDR1 MDHEN, CDR2 SYDVKM. This CDR3 contains 14 residues.

This sequence joins TRBV6-1 and TRBJ2-7, with 8 bases matching TRBD2. The CDR3 runs 17 residues. Germline values: CDR1 MNHNS, CDR2 SASEGT. Unmatched junction bases numbered 9, after V lost 0 bases and J lost 2 bases. The CDR3 loop reads CASSEAYTSGTTYEQYF. CDR3 nucleotide sequence: TGTGCCAGCAGTGAAGCGTATACTAGCGGTACTACCTACGAGCAGTACTTC.

Points on this clonotype: The CDR3 ends on some other residue instead of the conserved phenylalanine or tryptophan, so this is likely a read error. The J gene is TRBJ2-3, the V gene TRBV4-3; no firm D call. The CDR3 contains 15 residues. V shed 4 bases and J shed 0 bases, with 11 bases lying between them. In germline, CDR1 is LGHNA, CDR2 YSLEER. DNA for the CDR3: TGCGCCAGCAGCCCCGGAGTTCTGAGCACAGATACGCAGTATCTT. Residues: CASSPGVLSTDTQYL.

The count of this clonotype is one. The junction departs from germline at one end; a sequencing error may be responsible. The chain combines TRBV11-2 with TRBJ2-7, with a possible D match to TRBD2 (5 bases). From germline, CDR1 is SGHAT and CDR2 FQNNGV. The CDR3 has 16 amino acids. The CDR3 loop is CASNFPRGIAEYEQYF. DNA of the CDR3: TGTGCCAGCAACTTCCCACGGGGTATCGCGGAATACGAGCAGTACTTT. The full variable domain, in which reference TRBV11-2 and TRBJ2-7 provide the parts outside the CDR3, is EAGVAQSPRYKIIEKRQSVAFWCNPISGHATLYWYQQILGQGPKLLIQFQNNGVVDDSQLPKDRFSAERLKGVDSTLKIQPAKLEDSAVYLCASNFPRGIAEYEQYFGPGTRLTVT.

This clonotype was observed a few times. The chain recombines TRBV12-5 with TRBJ2-5; D ambiguous. CDR1 and CDR2 from the germline V gene are LGHNT and FRNRAP. The CDR3 is 13 amino acids. Trimming removed 1 base at V and 1 base at J, with 4 bases between. The CDR3 is CASGLGPQETQYF. The CDR3 DNA sequence: TGTGCTAGTGGTTTGGGACCCCAAGAGACCCAGTACTTC.

V gene TRBV5-6 combines with J gene TRBJ2-6; 9 bases match TRBD1. The J segment lost 1 base and the V segment lost 3 bases, leaving 5 bases of the junction unmatched. The CDR3 totals 17 residues. CDR1 is SGHDT, CDR2 YYEEEE, per germline. The CDR3 sequence is CASSWDRVLSGANVLTF. CDR3 coding DNA: TGTGCCAGCAGCTGGGACAGGGTACTGTCTGGGGCCAACGTCCTGACTTTC. Full variable domain (outside the CDR3, taken from reference TRBV5-6 and TRBJ2-6): DAGVTQSPTHLIKTRGQQVTLRCSPKSGHDTVSWYQQALGQGPQFIFQYYEEEERQRGNFPDRFSGHQFPNYSSELNVNALLLGDSALYLCASSWDRVLSGANVLTFGAGSRLTVL.

This clonotype was recorded a few times. Since a much larger clone is just one base distant, this may be a read error. The gene calls are TRBV11-3 and TRBJ1-1; possibly TRBD1 for D (6 bases). CDR3 size: 12 residues. Germline CDR1 and CDR2: SGHNT and YENEEA. CDR3 residues: CASSLTGRGASF. Written as DNA, the CDR3 is TGTGCCAGCAGCCTTACAGGGCGTGGAGCTTCCTTT. Filled out from reference TRBV11-3 and TRBJ1-1, the complete variable domain reads EAGVVQSPRYKIIEKKQPVAFWCNPISGHNTLYWYLQNLGQGPELLIRYENEEAVDDSQLPKDRFSAERLKGVDSTLKIQPAELGDSAVYLCASSLTGRGASFGQGTRLTVV.

Points on this clonotype: At one of its ends the junction is not consistent with the germline gene, which may arise from a read error. The chain employs TRBV11-2 and TRBJ2-2, with D perhaps matching TRBD1 or TRBD2 (6 bases each). Germline values: CDR1 SGHAT, CDR2 FQNNGV. The CDR3 runs to 20 residues. The CDR3 sequence: CVSSRTRPKNGRPRGGELFF. CDR3 DNA sequence: TGTGTCAGCAGCCGCACACGTCCCAAAAACGGGAGACCCAGGGGCGGGGAGCTATTTTTT.

The chain recombines TRBV5-4 with TRBJ2-1; D is ambiguous. This CDR3 has 13 residues. Trimming cost V 7 bases and J 7 bases, with 15 bases left between them. Germline V gene sequence: CDR1 SGHNT, CDR2 YYREEE (reference sequence). In DNA, the CDR3 is TGTGCCAGCGGCCCCCCAAGTGGAAATGAGCAGTTCTTC. It translates to CASGPPSGNEQFF.

With regard to this clonotype: No conserved phenylalanine or tryptophan is present at the end of the CDR3, so a read error is the likely explanation. The chain uses TRBV12-3 or TRBV12-4 and TRBJ1-5; D perhaps matches TRBD1 (6 bases). This CDR3 is built from 12 residues. The CDR3 nucleotides read TGTGCCAGCAGCAGGGGATATCAGCTCCAGCATTAT. Translation gives CASSRGYQLQHY.

With regard to this clonotype: At one end, the junction sequence differs from germline, possibly due to a read error. The genes are TRBV6-5 and TRBJ1-2, with D possibly matching TRBD1 (5 bases). The CDR3 extends over 14 amino acids. CDR1 MNHEY and CDR2 SVGAGI come from the germline V gene. CDR3 amino acids: CVSRPGTAELGYTF. The CDR3 DNA sequence: TGTGTCAGCAGACCCGGGACGGCTGAGTTGGGCTACACCTTC.

Concerning this clonotype: A clone one base away is much larger, so this may be a read error. The J gene is TRBJ1-5, the V gene TRBV4-1; no clear D gene. This CDR3 comprises 13 residues. CDR1 is MGHRA and CDR2 is YSYEKL in the germline V gene. In DNA form, the CDR3 reads TGCGCCAGCAGCCAAGACTACAATCAGCACCAGCATTTT. This sequence encodes CASSQDYNQHQHF.

This clonotype was picked up many times. The chain couples TRBV11-2 to TRBJ2-6; D gene unclear. Germline loops: CDR1 SGHAT, CDR2 FQNNGV. This CDR3 region has 15 residues. Deletions cut 0 bases from V and 0 bases from J, with 3 bases between. CDR3 sequence reads: CASSLESSGANVLTF. The CDR3 DNA follows: TGTGCCAGCAGCTTAGAAAGCTCTGGGGCCAACGTCCTGACTTTC.

On this clonotype: At one end the junction does not follow the germline gene, possibly because of a read error. The chain recombines TRBV6-5 with TRBJ1-5, with 10 nucleotides matching TRBD1. Germline V gene lookup returns CDR1 MNHEY and CDR2 SVGAGI. CDR3 length equals 14 residues. The CDR3 here is CDSSSGTGDQPQHF. The CDR3 DNA reads as TGTGACAGCAGTTCCGGGACAGGGGATCAGCCCCAGCATTTT.

This clonotype was observed a few times. The J gene is TRBJ2-1, the V gene TRBV7-9, with 7 bases that match TRBD2. The V gene's germline CDR1 is SEHNR and CDR2 FQNEAQ (reference sequence). The CDR3 totals 16 residues. The V segment lost 4 bases and the J segment 4 bases; nucleotides outside the gene matches: 10. Here the CDR3 DNA reads TGTGCCAGCAGCTCCCCGGGGCTAGCGGAGTACAATGAGCAGTTCTTC. This encodes CASSSPGLAEYNEQFF.

Worth noting for this clonotype: This clone may be a read error of a much larger clone one base away. The CDR3 is CASGQDQQYGYTF. In DNA form, the CDR3 reads TGTGCCAGCGGCCAAGATCAACAGTATGGCTACACCTTC. This chain joins TRBV14 and TRBJ1-2; D not certain. This CDR3 comprises 13 residues. Germline V lookup: CDR1 SGHDN, CDR2 FVKESK.